This T cell receptor beta chain originates from a study of shared clonotypes between healthy human individuals. Trimming removed 7 bases from V and 1 base from J, with 10 bases in between. This CDR3 is 13 amino acids long. CDR1 MNHEY and CDR2 SVGAGI come from the germline V gene. Replicate PCRs for sorted subsets used roughly 200 ng DNA; this equaled 25,000 to 35,000 T cell genomes. Authors' processing steps: Quality scores were absent from the junction-only immunoSEQ sequences, so filtering differed. The method was immunoSEQ multiplex PCR; TCRdb's version includes in-frame clones alone and lacks a portion of them. V and J calls plus clone size are reproduced from that table; the DNA served to infer D and trimming. The sample has approximately 720,000 clones, roughly nine tenths seen once. Naive CD8 isolation took CD45RO-negative cells positively selected for CCR7 and excluded terminally differentiated effector memory CD45RA+ cells.

The sequencing sample was made of naive CD8+ T cells sorted from blood. V and J are TRBV6-5 and TRBJ1-1; possibly TRBD1 for D (6 bases). This sequence was found in a man aged 25 to 40 in good health. CDR3 nucleotides: TGTGCCAGCACTCGACAGGAGAACACTGAAGCTTTCTTT. Amino acid sequence: CASTRQENTEAFF.